This is a list of T cell receptor beta chains from one sample in a study of CD8 T cells in Susac syndrome. From the immunoSEQ multiplex PCR reads, TCRdb called clonotypes with MiXCR, one entry per CDR3 protein. This table has approximately 83,000 distinct CDR3 sequences, roughly 94% appearing once. Sequencing used CD8+ T cells from PBMCs. The receptor source for this set is a human donor with Susac syndrome. The CDR3 runs from the conserved cysteine through the conserved F or W. The D gene is left open where the match is weak. Not all rows give a size; the values are once, few, many and, for expanded clones, a class.

j_call: TRBJ1-2
d_call: .
v_call: TRBV6-2/TRBV6-3
clone_size: .
cdr3_nt: TGTGCCAGCAGTTACTTACAGGGTATCGGCTATGGCTACACCTTC
cdr3_aa: CASSYLQGIGYGYTF

j_call: TRBJ1-1
d_call: .
v_call: TRBV29-1
clone_size: .
cdr3_nt: TGCAGCGTTGGGGTGGAGAACACTGAAGCTTTCTTT
cdr3_aa: CSVGVENTEAFF

j_call: TRBJ2-1
d_call: .
v_call: TRBV11-3
clone_size: few
cdr3_nt: TGTGCCAGCAGCTTAGGGAGGAGCTCCTACAATGAGCAGTTCTTC
cdr3_aa: CASSLGRSSYNEQFF

j_call: TRBJ2-7
d_call: .
v_call: TRBV29-1
clone_size: .
cdr3_nt: TGCAGCGTCATGGGGACGTTTAACGAGCAGTACTTC
cdr3_aa: CSVMGTFNEQYF

j_call: TRBJ2-1
d_call: .
v_call: TRBV15
clone_size: .
cdr3_nt: TGTGCCACCTCCGACGGGGAAAATTACAATGAGCAGTTCTTC
cdr3_aa: CATSDGENYNEQFF

j_call: TRBJ2-1
d_call: TRBD2
v_call: TRBV30
clone_size: .
cdr3_nt: TGTGCCTGGAGTGAGGGACTAGCGCTAAAACCCAATGAGCAGTTCTTC
cdr3_aa: CAWSEGLALKPNEQFF

j_call: TRBJ2-5
d_call: .
v_call: TRBV4-3
clone_size: .
cdr3_nt: TGCGCCAGCAGCCAAGTGGCGGGCGAAGAGACCCAGTACTTC
cdr3_aa: CASSQVAGEETQYF

j_call: TRBJ1-1
d_call: .
v_call: TRBV5-4
clone_size: .
cdr3_nt: TGTGCCAGCAGCTTGTTTGGTTGGGCTGAAGCTTTCTTT
cdr3_aa: CASSLFGWAEAFF

j_call: TRBJ2-7
d_call: .
v_call: TRBV29-1
clone_size: .
cdr3_nt: TGCAGCGTTGGAAGTAGTGGGGGTTTCTACGAGCAGTACTTC
cdr3_aa: CSVGSSGGFYEQYF

j_call: TRBJ2-1
d_call: .
v_call: TRBV25-1
clone_size: .
cdr3_nt: TGTGCCAGCAGTGAAGATCTTTTGGGACGTCATTCCTACAATGAGCAGTTCTTC
cdr3_aa: CASSEDLLGRHSYNEQFF

j_call: TRBJ2-1
d_call: TRBD1
v_call: TRBV29-1
clone_size: .
cdr3_nt: TGCAGCGTAACAAGGACAGGGCGGTCCTACAATGAGCAGTTCTTC
cdr3_aa: CSVTRTGRSYNEQFF

j_call: TRBJ2-1
d_call: TRBD2
v_call: TRBV7-9
clone_size: .
cdr3_nt: TGTGCCAGCAGCTTAGCGCCCGGGCGGGACTACTCCTACAATGAGCAGTTCTTC
cdr3_aa: CASSLAPGRDYSYNEQFF

j_call: TRBJ1-5
d_call: .
v_call: TRBV5-6
clone_size: .
cdr3_nt: TGTGCCAGCAGCCTGGACGGTAATCAGCCCCAGCATTTT
cdr3_aa: CASSLDGNQPQHF

j_call: TRBJ2-5
d_call: .
v_call: TRBV18
clone_size: .
cdr3_nt: TGTGCCAGCTCGGGGCCCAGAGAGCAGACCCAGTACTTC
cdr3_aa: CASSGPREQTQYF

j_call: TRBJ2-5
d_call: .
v_call: TRBV6-2/TRBV6-3
clone_size: .
cdr3_nt: TGTGCCAGCAGTTCCCGGGGCCGGGAGACCCAGTACTTC
cdr3_aa: CASSSRGRETQYF

j_call: TRBJ2-2
d_call: .
v_call: TRBV28
clone_size: .
cdr3_nt: TGTGCCAGCAGTTTATCCGGGAGCACCGGGGAGCTGTTTTTT
cdr3_aa: CASSLSGSTGELFF

j_call: TRBJ1-1
d_call: .
v_call: TRBV3-1
clone_size: once
cdr3_nt: TGTGCCAGCAGCCAAGATGAGCAGGTGGACACTGAAGCTTTCTTT
cdr3_aa: CASSQDEQVDTEAFF

j_call: TRBJ1-2
d_call: TRBD1
v_call: TRBV5-6
clone_size: .
cdr3_nt: TGTGCCAGCAGCATGTCGACAGGGGTGAACTATGGCTACACCTTC
cdr3_aa: CASSMSTGVNYGYTF

j_call: TRBJ2-2
d_call: .
v_call: TRBV7-9
clone_size: few
cdr3_nt: TGTGCCAGCAGCTTGGGTACCGGGGAGCTGTTTTTT
cdr3_aa: CASSLGTGELFF

j_call: TRBJ2-3
d_call: .
v_call: TRBV19
clone_size: .
cdr3_nt: TGTGCCAGTAGTACCCTAGCAACCCCCGGAACAGATACGCAGTATTTT
cdr3_aa: CASSTLATPGTDTQYF

j_call: TRBJ2-1
d_call: .
v_call: TRBV5-1
clone_size: .
cdr3_nt: TGCGCCAGCAGCTTGTCCCAAATCTCCTACAATGAGCAGTTCTTC
cdr3_aa: CASSLSQISYNEQFF

j_call: TRBJ2-1
d_call: .
v_call: TRBV15
clone_size: once
cdr3_nt: TGTGCCACCAGCTACCTGACAGTTAACAATGAGCAGTTCTTC
cdr3_aa: CATSYLTVNNEQFF

j_call: TRBJ1-1
d_call: TRBD1
v_call: TRBV28
clone_size: .
cdr3_nt: TGTGCCAGCAGTTTCAGGGGGCAAGTCGACACTGAAGCTTTCTTT
cdr3_aa: CASSFRGQVDTEAFF

j_call: TRBJ2-4
d_call: TRBD1
v_call: TRBV30
clone_size: .
cdr3_nt: TGTGCCTGGGCAGGGGGCAGAAACATTCAGTACTTC
cdr3_aa: CAWAGGRNIQYF

j_call: TRBJ2-4
d_call: .
v_call: TRBV29-1
clone_size: .
cdr3_nt: TGCAGCGTTGTAGGTCGGGAGTGGAACATTCAGTACTTC
cdr3_aa: CSVVGREWNIQYF

j_call: TRBJ2-1
d_call: TRBD1
v_call: TRBV7-9
clone_size: .
cdr3_nt: TGTGCCAGCAGCTCATGGGGGACAGGGGTCCGGGAGCAGTTCTTC
cdr3_aa: CASSSWGTGVREQFF

j_call: TRBJ1-6
d_call: TRBD1
v_call: TRBV4-3
clone_size: .
cdr3_nt: TGCGCCAGCAGCCAAGATTGGACAGGGGGATCACCCCTCCACTTT
cdr3_aa: CASSQDWTGGSPLHF

j_call: TRBJ2-3
d_call: .
v_call: TRBV20-1
clone_size: .
cdr3_nt: TGCAGTGCTAGTTTCTGGGGTGCAGGGATCACAGATACGCAGTATTTT
cdr3_aa: CSASFWGAGITDTQYF

j_call: TRBJ2-3
d_call: .
v_call: TRBV10-3
clone_size: .
cdr3_nt: TGTGCCGTTCAAGGGGGGATCGGCACAGATACGCAGTATTTT
cdr3_aa: CAVQGGIGTDTQYF

j_call: TRBJ2-5
d_call: .
v_call: TRBV6-5
clone_size: once
cdr3_nt: TGTGCCAGCAGTTACATCGGTTCGGGGTACCAAGAGACCCAGTACTTC
cdr3_aa: CASSYIGSGYQETQYF

j_call: TRBJ1-1
d_call: .
v_call: TRBV3-1
clone_size: .
cdr3_nt: TGTGCCAGCACCGGGAACACTGAAGCTTTCTTT
cdr3_aa: CASTGNTEAFF

j_call: TRBJ2-5
d_call: .
v_call: TRBV11-1
clone_size: .
cdr3_nt: TGTGCCAGCAGCTTAGGCAGGACCCTTCAGGAGACCCAGTACTTC
cdr3_aa: CASSLGRTLQETQYF

j_call: TRBJ2-5
d_call: .
v_call: TRBV7-9
clone_size: .
cdr3_nt: TGTGCCAGCCAGGGTCTCGGGACCCAGTACTTC
cdr3_aa: CASQGLGTQYF

j_call: TRBJ2-1
d_call: .
v_call: TRBV19
clone_size: .
cdr3_nt: TGTGCCAGTAGCACACTTCGGGACAATGAGCAGTTCTTC
cdr3_aa: CASSTLRDNEQFF

j_call: TRBJ2-7
d_call: TRBD2
v_call: TRBV20-1
clone_size: .
cdr3_nt: TGCAGTGCTAGAGAGCCTAGCGGGGGATACGAGCAGTACTTC
cdr3_aa: CSAREPSGGYEQYF

j_call: TRBJ2-1
d_call: .
v_call: TRBV18
clone_size: once
cdr3_nt: TGTGCCAGCTCACCAATCGGGGAGGTTGAGCAGTTCTTC
cdr3_aa: CASSPIGEVEQFF

j_call: TRBJ2-3
d_call: .
v_call: TRBV15
clone_size: .
cdr3_nt: TGTGCCACCAGCAGAGATATGTCTAGAACAGATACGCAGTATTTT
cdr3_aa: CATSRDMSRTDTQYF

j_call: TRBJ2-5
d_call: .
v_call: TRBV7-3
clone_size: .
cdr3_nt: TGTGCCAGCAGCCCGGGACTCTCGGAGACCCAGTACTTC
cdr3_aa: CASSPGLSETQYF

j_call: TRBJ1-6
d_call: .
v_call: TRBV19
clone_size: .
cdr3_nt: TGTGCCAGCAATTCCGGGACACGGGAATCACCCCTCCACTTT
cdr3_aa: CASNSGTRESPLHF

j_call: TRBJ1-4
d_call: TRBD1
v_call: TRBV7-2
clone_size: .
cdr3_nt: TGTGCCAGCAGCTTAGGTGACAGGGGCGGCGAAAAACTGTTTTTT
cdr3_aa: CASSLGDRGGEKLFF

j_call: TRBJ2-1
d_call: .
v_call: TRBV3-1
clone_size: .
cdr3_nt: TGTGCCAGCAGCCAAGACGGTCAGTTTGGGTACAATGAGCAGTTCTTC
cdr3_aa: CASSQDGQFGYNEQFF

j_call: TRBJ2-7
d_call: TRBD2
v_call: TRBV13
clone_size: .
cdr3_nt: TGTGCCAGCAGCAACGCCCACGGGGGGATCTACGAGCAGTACTTC
cdr3_aa: CASSNAHGGIYEQYF

j_call: TRBJ2-1
d_call: TRBD1
v_call: TRBV2
clone_size: .
cdr3_nt: TGTGCCAGCGATACAGGGGAAGGCCTCAATGAGCAGTTCTTC
cdr3_aa: CASDTGEGLNEQFF

j_call: TRBJ1-5
d_call: TRBD1
v_call: TRBV5-6
clone_size: .
cdr3_nt: TGTGCCAGCAGCTTGGGGACAGGCCATCAGCCCCAGCATTTT
cdr3_aa: CASSLGTGHQPQHF

j_call: TRBJ1-5
d_call: .
v_call: TRBV19
clone_size: .
cdr3_nt: TGTGCCAGTAGTGAATGGATCCTTAGCAATCAGCCCCAGCATTTT
cdr3_aa: CASSEWILSNQPQHF

j_call: TRBJ2-1
d_call: TRBD2
v_call: TRBV29-1
clone_size: .
cdr3_nt: TGCAGCGTTGACCTGGGACTGCGGGGGGTTGAGCAGTTCTTC
cdr3_aa: CSVDLGLRGVEQFF

j_call: TRBJ1-4
d_call: .
v_call: TRBV2
clone_size: .
cdr3_nt: TGTGCCAGCAGTGAAGCCCAACAGACAACTAATGAAAAACTGTTTTTT
cdr3_aa: CASSEAQQTTNEKLFF

j_call: TRBJ2-7
d_call: TRBD2
v_call: TRBV20-1
clone_size: .
cdr3_nt: TGCAGTGCTACTGGGACTAGCTCATACTACGAGCAGTACTTC
cdr3_aa: CSATGTSSYYEQYF

j_call: TRBJ2-7
d_call: TRBD1
v_call: TRBV5-1
clone_size: .
cdr3_nt: TGCGCCAGCAGCTTGGCCGGGCAGGGGGCAGACGAGCAGTACTTC
cdr3_aa: CASSLAGQGADEQYF

j_call: TRBJ2-1
d_call: .
v_call: TRBV20-1
clone_size: .
cdr3_nt: TGCAGTGCTACAGGGGCAGCTCAGGTTAACAATGAGCAGTTCTTC
cdr3_aa: CSATGAAQVNNEQFF